A single sample is the source of the 24 T cell receptor beta chains below, sequenced in a study of OX40 agonist ivuxolimab in advanced cancers. Method: immunoSEQ multiplex PCR; TCRdb's copy keeps in-frame clones and lacks some. This table has approximately 70,000 clones, more than 75% appearing once. The sequenced sample was CD4+ or CD8+ T cells sorted from blood, obtained in a trial of the OX40 agonist ivuxolimab. The receptors originated from an adult with an advanced solid tumor such as melanoma, head and neck, liver or kidney cancer.

This clone was detected many times. V is TRBV28 and J is TRBJ1-6; TRBD1 matches at 9 bases. Germline values: CDR1 MDHEN, CDR2 SYDVKM. The junction had 2 bases not matched to a gene; V was cut back by 3 bases and J by 8 bases. The CDR3 has 14 residues. CDR3 in amino acids: CASSFGTGHSPLHF. DNA of the CDR3: TGTGCCAGCAGTTTCGGGACAGGGCATTCACCCCTCCACTTT.

The chain combines TRBV30 with TRBJ1-4, with 7 bases identical to TRBD1. The CDR3 has 15 amino acids. The germline V gene encodes CDR1 GTSNPN and CDR2 SVGIG (reference sequence). Trimming took 3 bases from V and 6 from J; bases not matched to a gene: 10. In DNA form, the CDR3 reads TGTGCCTGGAGCGAGCTCTGGCAGGGGGATGAAAAACTGTTTTTT. Its translation is CAWSELWQGDEKLFF.

The chain has TRBV30 and TRBJ2-1, with a tentative D call TRBD1 (6 bases). Germline V gene lookup returns CDR1 GTSNPN and CDR2 SVGIG (reference sequence). The V gene lost 2 bases and the J gene lost 7 bases, with 9 bases spanning the gap. The CDR3 is 12 residues long. CDR3 nucleotide sequence: TGTGCCTGGAGTCGACAGGTGAATGAGCAGTTCTTC. The encoded protein is CAWSRQVNEQFF.

V gene TRBV15 combines with J gene TRBJ1-6; no firm D call. Germline lookup yields CDR1 LNHNV and CDR2 YYDKDF (reference sequence). Trimming took off 0 bases at V and 10 bases at J, with 10 bases between the two ends. The CDR3 is made up of 14 amino acids. Here the CDR3 reads CATSREDWSSPLHF. The CDR3, as DNA: TGTGCCACCAGCAGAGAGGATTGGTCGTCACCCCTCCACTTT.

The chain is built from TRBV5-4 and TRBJ1-2; D not certain. Germline lookup yields CDR1 SGHNT and CDR2 YYREEE (reference sequence). Trimming took 0 bases from V and 4 from J, leaving 13 bases between them. There are 15 residues in the CDR3. CDR3 in DNA: TGTGCCAGCAGCTTGGGGGCAGAGCCTATCTATGGCTACACCTTC. Amino acids: CASSLGAEPIYGYTF.

The chain employs TRBV11-2 and TRBJ2-3; tentatively, D is TRBD2 (6 bases). The ends were cut back, 2 bases at V and 0 bases at J, with 12 bases in the middle. Germline CDR1 and CDR2: SGHAT and FQNNGV. The CDR3 runs to 16 residues. CDR3 residues: CASSLSGGTSTDTQYF. The CDR3 coding sequence is TGTGCCAGCAGCTTAAGTGGGGGGACTAGCACAGATACGCAGTATTTT.

The chain combines TRBV19 with TRBJ2-7; D may be TRBD2 (6 bases). CDR1 is LNHDA and CDR2 is SQIVND in the germline V gene (reference sequence). The CDR3 is 14 amino acids. Between the trimmed V and J ends, which lost 3 bases and 2 bases, there was a span of 11 bases. CDR3: CASSIRGSAYEQYF. The CDR3 nucleotides read TGTGCCAGTAGTATTCGGGGGTCTGCCTACGAGCAGTACTTC.

About this clone: At one end the junction does not follow the germline gene, possibly because of a read error. The chain carries TRBV5-4 and TRBJ1-5, with a possible D match to TRBD1 (5 bases). Germline V gene data show CDR1 as SGHNT and CDR2 as YYREEE (reference sequence). The CDR3 consists of 15 residues. CDR3 nucleotide sequence: TGCGCCAGCAGCCAGAGTGGGGGGTTTTTAGAGCCCCAGCATTTT. It encodes CASSQSGGFLEPQHF.

This clone appeared a single time. The CDR3 region is CASSQTGAVSYEQYF. The CDR3 coding sequence is TGTGCCAGCAGTCAGACAGGGGCTGTCTCCTACGAGCAGTACTTC. The rearrangement links TRBV7-2 to TRBJ2-5; 8 bases map to TRBD1. The end of the DNA aligns better with TRBJ2-7, so the J call may be wrong. Germline CDR1 reads SGHTA; CDR2 reads FQGNSA. The CDR3 consists of 15 residues.

The chain is built from TRBV28 and TRBJ2-7, with 7 bases fitting TRBD1. The length of the CDR3 is 14 residues. The J segment lost 2 bases and the V segment lost 5 bases, leaving 6 bases of the junction unmatched. Germline V CDR1 and CDR2: MDHEN, SYDVKM. This CDR3 reads CASSTTGSPYEQYF. The CDR3, as DNA: TGTGCCAGCAGTACGACAGGGAGCCCCTACGAGCAGTACTTC.

This chain connects TRBV19 to TRBJ1-1, with D uncertain. Trimming pared 7 bases from V and 3 bases from J, leaving 15 bases between. There are 14 residues in the CDR3. Per germline, CDR1 LNHDA and CDR2 SQIVND (reference sequence). The CDR3 is CASKRTRLYTEAFF. As DNA, the CDR3 is TGTGCCAGTAAGAGGACCCGTCTTTACACTGAAGCTTTCTTT. The full variable domain, its missing parts supplied by reference TRBV19 and TRBJ1-1, is DGGITQSPKYLFRKEGQNVTLSCEQNLNHDAMYWYRQDPGQGLRLIYYSQIVNDFQKGDIAEGYSVSREKKESFPLTVTSAQKNPTAFYLCASKRTRLYTEAFFGQGTRLTVV.

J is TRBJ2-1 and V is TRBV19; the match to TRBD2 covers 9 bases. CDR1 is LNHDA and CDR2 is SQIVND in the germline V gene (reference sequence). The CDR3 spans 16 residues. CDR3 sequence (DNA): TGTGCTACCGGGGTGGTAGCGGGAGTGTTGGGGGGTGAGCAGTTCTTC. It translates to CATGVVAGVLGGEQFF.

The chain employs TRBV18 and TRBJ1-1; the D gene is possibly TRBD1 (5 bases). Trimming took 1 base from V and 1 from J, leaving 7 bases between them. Germline V lookup: CDR1 KGHSH, CDR2 LQKENI. This CDR3 has 14 residues. The CDR3 DNA reads as TGTGCCAGCTCACCACTTCAGGGGAACACTGAAGCTTTCTTT. It translates to CASSPLQGNTEAFF.

The chain combines TRBV10-3 with TRBJ1-5, with 10 nucleotides matching TRBD1. Germline assignment: CDR1 ENHRY and CDR2 SYGVKD. Unmatched junction bases numbered 4, after V lost 6 bases and J lost 5 bases. CDR3 length: 14 amino acids. As DNA, the CDR3 is TGTGCCATCAGCGCGGGACAGGGGTATCAGCCCCAGCATTTT. Translated: CAISAGQGYQPQHF.

CDR3: CASSQDQRETQYF. The DNA of the CDR3 is TGCGCCAGCAGCCAAGACCAGCGAGAGACCCAGTACTTC. The chain combines TRBV4-1 with TRBJ2-5, with D unclear. Trimming took 0 bases from V and 4 from J, leaving 6 bases between them. Per germline, CDR1 MGHRA and CDR2 YSYEKL. CDR3 size: 13 residues.

The chain recombines TRBV4-3 with TRBJ2-1; 7 positions agree with TRBD2. The CDR3 sequence is 16 residues long. Per the germline V gene, CDR1 is LGHNA and CDR2 is YSLEER. V dropped 4 bases and J dropped 0; count of bases not matched to a gene: 6. The CDR3 nucleotides read TGCGCCAGCAGCCGGCGTAGCGGGCGCTCCTACAATGAGCAGTTCTTC. Translating it yields CASSRRSGRSYNEQFF.

This sequence joins TRBV7-2 and TRBJ2-3; D remains unclear. V lost 0 bases, J lost 4 bases, and 8 bases lay in between. Germline loops: CDR1 SGHTA, CDR2 FQGNSA. The CDR3 contains 14 residues. The CDR3 coding sequence is TGTGCCAGCAGCTTAGCCCTTCGAGCAGATACGCAGTATTTT. Protein: CASSLALRADTQYF.

The chain has TRBV5-5 and TRBJ1-3, with D unresolved. The ends were cut back, 0 bases at V and 0 bases at J, with 10 bases in the middle. Germline V gives CDR1 SGHKS, CDR2 YYEKEE (reference sequence). The CDR3 length is 16 residues. In nucleotides, the CDR3 is TGTGCCAGCAGCTTGGGGCGGACGTTCTCTGGAAACACCATATATTTT. Its translation: CASSLGRTFSGNTIYF. Full variable domain (outside the CDR3, taken from reference TRBV5-5 and TRBJ1-3): DAGVTQSPTHLIKTRGQQVTLRCSPISGHKSVSWYQQVLGQGPQFIFQYYEKEERGRGNFPDRFSARQFPNYSSELNVNALLLGDSALYLCASSLGRTFSGNTIYFGEGSWLTVV.

The chain has TRBV11-2 and TRBJ1-1; unclear D gene. V lost 2 bases and J 1 base, leaving 17 bases between the germline ends. CDR3 length: 17 residues. The germline V gene has CDR1 SGHAT and CDR2 FQNNGV. CDR3 nucleotides: TGTGCCAGCAGCTTATATAGCGGGAGGGAGCAGAACACTGAAGCTTTCTTT. Translated: CASSLYSGREQNTEAFF.

This chain uses TRBV9 with TRBJ2-1, with TRBD1 matching 7 bases. The V gene end was trimmed by 0 bases and the J gene end by 3 bases; junction bases not matched to a gene: 12. CDR3 length equals 18 residues. The V gene's germline CDR1 is SGDLS and CDR2 YYNGEE. CDR3 sequence: CASSVGTGRGHFYNEQFF. DNA for the CDR3: TGTGCCAGCAGCGTAGGAACTGGAAGGGGGCATTTCTACAATGAGCAGTTCTTC.

J is TRBJ1-2 and V is TRBV5-1; the match to TRBD1 covers 7 bases. J lost 5 bases, V lost 4 bases, and 5 bases had no gene match. CDR3 size: 13 residues. Germline V CDR1 and CDR2: SGHRS, YFSETQ. The CDR3 loop is CASSLTGLYGYTF. In DNA form, the CDR3 reads TGCGCCAGCAGCCTGACAGGGCTTTATGGCTACACCTTC.

A single count supports this clone. This chain connects TRBV28 to TRBJ2-7; tentatively, D is TRBD1 or TRBD2 (5 bases each). The CDR3 loop spans 13 amino acids. The V gene lost 8 bases and the J gene lost 4 bases, with 15 bases spanning the gap. From germline, CDR1 is MDHEN and CDR2 SYDVKM. Written as DNA, the CDR3 is TGTGCCAGCGCAGGGCGAGGGGAATACGAGCAGTACTTC. Translation: CASAGRGEYEQYF.

This chain uses TRBV5-1 with TRBJ2-3; D possibly corresponds to TRBD2 (6 bases). The V gene's germline CDR1 is SGHRS and CDR2 YFSETQ. V shed 2 bases and J shed 3 bases, with 10 bases lying between them. CDR3 size: 14 residues. CDR3 nucleotides: TGCGCCAGCAGCTTTCCTAGCGAAACAGATACGCAGTATTTT. Translation gives CASSFPSETDTQYF. Drawing the rest from reference TRBV5-1 and TRBJ2-3, the complete variable domain is KAGVTQTPRYLIKTRGQQVTLSCSPISGHRSVSWYQQTPGQGLQFLFEYFSETQRNKGNFPGRFSGRQFSNSRSEMNVSTLELGDSALYLCASSFPSETDTQYFGPGTRLTVL.

This clone was recorded a few times. The chain carries TRBV4-2 and TRBJ1-2; a weak D match, TRBD1 (5 bases). The germline gives CDR1 LGHNA, CDR2 YNFKEQ. The CDR3 consists of 16 residues. Trimming removed 2 bases at V and 4 bases at J, with 17 bases between. The CDR3 loop is CASSQSTEVSIYGYTF. Here the CDR3 DNA reads TGTGCCAGCAGCCAATCGACAGAAGTTTCTATCTATGGCTACACCTTC.